This T cell receptor (beta chain) appears in the sequencing data of a study of regulatory T cells in long-lasting Graves disease. CDR3 length: 14 amino acids. The germline CDR1 and CDR2 sequences are SGHVS and FNYEAQ. Trimming at V came to 5 bases and at J to 4 bases, leaving 3 bases not matched to a gene. Time point meaning: newly diagnosed GD, antithyroid drugs for less than 3 months. Generation of the TCR library employed RNA extracted from PBMCs. Overall study results and limits: Persistent disease favored TRBV28, TRBJ1-2 and TRBJ2-5.

This clonotype was picked up a small number of times. Its specificity is unknown. Assembly of TCR beta libraries relied on iRepertoire HTBI primers together with Arm-PCR of CDR3 regions. TCRdb passed the multiplex PCR reads through MiXCR, listing each CDR3 protein once. The table has more than 450,000 distinct CDR3 sequences, 12% seen once. In addition, the sample was reused for a study of T cells in Graves' hyperthyroidism and ophthalmopathy. According to that study: Diagnosis of hyperthyroidism was new in patients aged 18 to 65, and its duration was under 2 months.

Sequencing used peripheral blood mononuclear cells (PBMCs), obtained at new diagnosis, from a patient treated with antithyroid drugs. The genes are TRBV7-6 and TRBJ2-3; the match to TRBD1 covers 10 bases. The source of this sequence is a woman in her thirties with Graves disease. The CDR3 reads CASSPTGGADTQYF. DNA for the CDR3: TGTGCCAGCAGCCCGACAGGGGGCGCAGATACGCAGTATTTT.